Presented here are 31 T cell receptor beta chains from one specimen sequenced in a study of blood T cell repertoires in COVID-19. Generated by immunoSEQ multiplex PCR, the TCRdb table keeps only in-frame clones and is missing some. The sample consists of some 140,000 clones, around 84% of them appearing once. Material: peripheral blood. Receptors originate from an elderly man with acute or convalescent COVID-19.

The chain combines TRBV2 with TRBJ1-1; tentative D call: TRBD1 (6 bases). Germline V gene lookup returns CDR1 SNHLY and CDR2 FYNNEI. Trimming cost V 2 bases and J 11 bases, with 18 bases left between them. The CDR3 length is 14 residues. CDR3 region: CASSENLVQGRAFF. For the CDR3, the DNA is TGTGCCAGCAGTGAAAATCTAGTACAGGGAAGGGCTTTCTTT.

V gene TRBV11-2 combines with J gene TRBJ2-3; TRBD2 is a possible D gene (5 bases). The germline CDR1 and CDR2 sequences are SGHAT and FQNNGV. Trimming stripped 5 bases from V and 2 bases from J, with 8 bases between. CDR3 size: 13 residues. In DNA form, the CDR3 reads TGTGCCAGCAGCCTACTAGACACAGATACGCAGTATTTT. Translating gives CASSLLDTDTQYF.

This clone was counted a few times. This chain joins TRBV6-5 and TRBJ1-1; 10 positions agree with TRBD1. V was clipped by 7 bases and J by 4 bases; unmatched bases: 6. From germline, CDR1 is MNHEY and CDR2 SVGAGI. This CDR3 comprises 14 residues. The CDR3 sequence: CASTFRDRGTEAFF. CDR3 nucleotides: TGTGCCAGCACCTTCCGGGACAGGGGCACTGAAGCTTTCTTT.

This chain links TRBV5-1 with TRBJ2-3, with 9 bases lining up with TRBD1. Germline-derived CDR1 and CDR2 are SGHRS and YFSETQ. The V gene end was trimmed by 4 bases and the J gene end by 6 bases; junction bases not matched to a gene: 6. This CDR3 spans 14 amino acids. The CDR3 reads CASSGGTGWDTQYF. CDR3 in DNA: TGCGCCAGCAGCGGCGGGACAGGGTGGGATACGCAGTATTTT.

This chain links TRBV30 with TRBJ2-7; no clear D. Germline CDR1 GTSNPN, CDR2 SVGIG (reference sequence). The CDR3 has 10 amino acids. V was shortened by 3 bases and J by 5 bases, with 5 bases between the two germline ends. The CDR3 sequence: CAWSQDEQYF. In DNA form, the CDR3 reads TGTGCCTGGAGCCAGGACGAGCAGTACTTC.

This chain connects TRBV27 to TRBJ2-2, with 9 bases that match TRBD1. The CDR3 consists of 16 residues. The J segment lost 1 base and the V segment lost 5 bases, leaving 5 bases of the junction unmatched. The germline V gene has CDR1 MNHEY and CDR2 SMNVEV (reference sequence). Here the CDR3 reads CASSGTGSVNTGELFF. The CDR3 DNA reads TGTGCCAGCAGTGGGACAGGGTCGGTGAACACCGGGGAGCTGTTTTTT.

The CDR3 protein is CASSQREVTSPLHF. The CDR3 DNA follows: TGTGCCAGCAGTCAAAGGGAGGTGACTTCACCCCTCCACTTT. This chain uses TRBV6-5 with TRBJ1-6; D remains unclear. The CDR3 loop spans 14 amino acids. Germline CDR1 reads MNHEY; CDR2 reads SVGAGI. The germline V and J ends were trimmed by 5 bases and 9 bases, with 14 bases remaining between them.

The chain recombines TRBV4-1 with TRBJ1-4; maybe TRBD1 (5 bases). This CDR3 comprises 15 residues. In germline, CDR1 is MGHRA, CDR2 YSYEKL. With 1 base removed from V and 3 bases from J, the gap between germline ends came to 9 bases. The CDR3 loop is CASSQGQTANEKLFF. CDR3 nucleotides: TGCGCCAGCAGCCAAGGTCAGACAGCTAATGAAAAACTGTTTTTT.

This clone was detected only a few times. Written as DNA, the CDR3 is TGTGCCAGCAGCAAAGGGGGCCAGGGCGACAGGGGGCGCGACAATCAGCCCCAGCATTTT. Its translation is CASSKGGQGDRGRDNQPQHF. The chain recombines TRBV21-1 with TRBJ1-5; the D call in the table, TRBD1, was not verified against the DNA. TRBV21-1 is described as a pseudogene. CDR3 size: 20 residues.

This chain links TRBV5-1 with TRBJ1-1; D is perhaps TRBD1 (5 bases). Germline V gene sequence: CDR1 SGHRS, CDR2 YFSETQ. There are 14 residues in the CDR3. V was cut by 8 bases and J by 1 base, with 15 bases left in between. The CDR3 is CARRSGGTNTEAFF. The CDR3 DNA reads as TGCGCCAGGCGATCGGGGGGGACGAACACTGAAGCTTTCTTT.

The CDR3 DNA sequence: TGTGCCAGCAGCCAAGGCAGCGGGGGGGCCTTCGGCGAGCAGTACTTC. Its protein product is CASSQGSGGAFGEQYF. The chain uses TRBV3-1 (or the pseudogene TRBV3-2) and TRBJ2-7; 10 nucleotides line up with TRBD2. Germline trimming cut 1 base from V and 6 bases from J; bases unmatched to any gene: 9. Germline loops: CDR1 LGHDT, CDR2 YNNKEL (reference sequence). This CDR3 contains 16 residues.

The rearrangement links TRBV13 to TRBJ2-7; perhaps TRBD2 as D (5 bases). Germline loops: CDR1 PRHDT, CDR2 FYEKMQ (reference sequence). With 4 bases removed from V and 5 bases from J, the gap between germline ends came to 6 bases. CDR3 length equals 11 residues. The CDR3 loop reads CASSSRDEQYF. CDR3 sequence (DNA): TGTGCCAGCAGCTCGAGGGACGAGCAGTACTTC.

The genes are TRBV11-1 and TRBJ1-6, with 7 bases aligning to TRBD1. The CDR3 consists of 16 residues. After removal of 3 bases from V and 7 bases from J, the junction contained 9 bases not matched to a gene. Germline values: CDR1 SGHAT, CDR2 FQDESV (reference sequence). The CDR3 here is CASSLNAGTANSPLHF. CDR3 in DNA: TGTGCCAGCAGCTTGAACGCCGGGACAGCAAATTCACCCCTCCACTTT.

The chain uses TRBV28 and TRBJ2-2, with D tentatively TRBD2 (6 bases). Germline V gene sequence: CDR1 MDHEN, CDR2 SYDVKM. V was trimmed by 1 base and J by 6 bases, leaving 15 bases between them. The CDR3 covers 16 residues. The CDR3 protein is CASSLSPTRFAGELFF. The CDR3 coding sequence is TGTGCCAGCAGTTTATCCCCGACTAGGTTCGCCGGGGAGCTGTTTTTT.

About this clone itself: Other nucleotide sequences from this sample produce the same CDR3. This chain connects TRBV5-1 to TRBJ1-2; 8 nucleotides line up with TRBD1. The germline V gene encodes CDR1 SGHRS and CDR2 YFSETQ. This CDR3 is 14 amino acids long. V gave up 0 bases and J gave up 4 bases; unmatched junction bases: 2. CDR3 protein: CASSLGQGPYGYTF. For the CDR3, the DNA is TGCGCCAGCAGCTTGGGACAGGGGCCCTATGGCTACACCTTC.

The chain combines TRBV29-1 with TRBJ2-7; 11 bases fit TRBD1. This CDR3 is 13 amino acids long. V shed 6 bases, J shed 3 bases, and the junction held 4 bases outside the gene matches. CDR1 and CDR2 (germline): SQVTM, ANQGSEA. The CDR3 nucleotides read TGCAGCGTGGCCGGGACAGGGGGCTACGAGCAGTACTTC. It is translated as CSVAGTGGYEQYF.

The chain combines TRBV12-3 or TRBV12-4 with TRBJ1-1; tentatively, D is TRBD1 (6 bases). The V and J ends lost 6 bases and 11 bases respectively, with 16 bases between them. This CDR3 contains 12 residues. CDR3 sequence (DNA): TGTGCCAGCAGCACCCAGGGGACGGGTGCTTTCTTT. Translation gives CASSTQGTGAFF.

CDR3 sequence: CASSQGGSPLHF. The CDR3 DNA reads as TGTGCCAGCAGCCAGGGTGGGTCACCCCTCCACTTT. J is TRBJ1-6 and V is TRBV5-8; D possibly corresponds to TRBD1 (5 bases). Germline lookup yields CDR1 SGHTS and CDR2 YDEGEE. V shed 4 bases and J shed 10 bases, with 9 bases lying between them. This CDR3 region has 12 residues.

This chain uses TRBV28 with TRBJ1-5, with D possibly being TRBD1 (5 bases). With 1 base removed from V and 5 bases from J, the gap between germline ends came to 9 bases. The CDR3 spans 14 residues. Germline V lookup: CDR1 MDHEN, CDR2 SYDVKM. The CDR3 loop is CASSLSRVDQPQHF. In nucleotides, the CDR3 is TGTGCCAGCAGTTTATCCAGGGTGGATCAGCCCCAGCATTTT.

This clone was detected only a few times. CDR3 protein: CASSAQAGTAAEAFF. CDR3 DNA: TGCGCCAGCAGCGCTCAAGCCGGGACTGCTGCTGAAGCTTTCTTT. This sequence joins TRBV5-1 and TRBJ1-1; D is possibly TRBD1 (5 bases). This CDR3 is built from 15 residues. The V and J ends lost 4 bases and 6 bases respectively, with 19 bases between them. CDR1 and CDR2 (germline): SGHRS, YFSETQ.

The chain is built from TRBV19 and TRBJ2-5; D might be TRBD1 (5 bases). Deletions cut 2 bases from V and 5 bases from J, with 15 bases between. This CDR3 contains 15 residues. Germline CDR1 is LNHDA and CDR2 is SQIVND (reference sequence). Here the CDR3 DNA reads TGTGCCAGTAGTATACAGGGTGGCGTCCGGGAGACCCAGTACTTC. It codes for CASSIQGGVRETQYF. Full variable domain (remainder filled in from reference TRBV19 and TRBJ2-5): DGGITQSPKYLFRKEGQNVTLSCEQNLNHDAMYWYRQDPGQGLRLIYYSQIVNDFQKGDIAEGYSVSREKKESFPLTVTSAQKNPTAFYLCASSIQGGVRETQYFGPGTRLLVL.

The rearrangement links TRBV28 to TRBJ2-7; unclear D gene. The CDR3 loop spans 13 amino acids. V was cut by 5 bases and J by 3 bases, with 11 bases left in between. The germline V gene has CDR1 MDHEN and CDR2 SYDVKM. CDR3 protein: CASSRRLNYEQYV. The CDR3 DNA reads TGTGCCAGCAGTCGCCGCCTAAACTACGAGCAGTACGTC.

The J gene is TRBJ2-1, the V gene TRBV19; 9 nucleotides agree with TRBD2. This CDR3 is 15 amino acids long. The germline CDR1 and CDR2 sequences are LNHDA and SQIVND (reference sequence). After removal of 3 bases from V and 8 bases from J, the junction contained 8 bases not matched to a gene. The CDR3: CASSMAAGGRDEQFF. CDR3 DNA sequence: TGTGCCAGTAGTATGGCAGCGGGGGGCCGGGATGAGCAGTTCTTC.

V is TRBV11-2 and J is TRBJ2-6; D possibly corresponds to TRBD2 (6 bases). Germline assignment: CDR1 SGHAT and CDR2 FQNNGV. V gave up 8 bases and J gave up 0 bases, with 14 bases separating them. The CDR3 extends over 16 amino acids. The CDR3 DNA sequence: TGTGCCAGCGGGCGGGGCGGCCTCTCTGGGGCCAACGTCCTGACTTTC. Amino acid sequence: CASGRGGLSGANVLTF.

The chain uses TRBV4-3 and TRBJ2-5, with TRBD2 matching over 8 bases. J was trimmed by 4 bases and V by 4 bases; bases with no gene match: 2. The CDR3 runs to 13 residues. The germline gives CDR1 LGHNA, CDR2 YSLEER. The CDR3, as DNA: TGCGCCAGCAGCCGAACTAGCGGAGAGACCCAGTACTTC. Translation gives CASSRTSGETQYF.

This rearrangement joins TRBV18 to TRBJ1-1, with D maybe TRBD1 (5 bases). Germline V gives CDR1 KGHSH, CDR2 LQKENI. CDR3 length equals 14 residues. The germline V and J ends were trimmed by 1 base and 7 bases, with 13 bases remaining between them. CDR3: CASSPLSGKDEAFF. The CDR3 DNA is TGTGCCAGCTCACCACTCTCAGGGAAGGATGAAGCTTTCTTT.

J is TRBJ2-3 and V is TRBV6-5; D ambiguous. CDR1 is MNHEY and CDR2 is SVGAGI in the germline V gene. V was trimmed by 2 bases and J by 4 bases, leaving 13 bases between them. This CDR3 has 15 residues. The CDR3, as DNA: TGTGCCAGCAGTTACCACCGAGTAGAACCAGATACGCAGTATTTT. Its protein is CASSYHRVEPDTQYF.

This chain joins TRBV18 and TRBJ1-1; tentative D call: TRBD1 (5 bases). Germline V CDR1 and CDR2: KGHSH, LQKENI. V gave up 3 bases and J gave up 1 base, with 12 bases separating them. CDR3 length equals 15 residues. The CDR3 DNA follows: TGTGCCAGCTCACCCAACCAGCAGGGGAACACTGAAGCTTTCTTT. As protein: CASSPNQQGNTEAFF.

This clone has more than one count but fewer than ten. The chain is built from TRBV2 and TRBJ2-6; 7 bases fit TRBD1. Germline V gene sequence: CDR1 SNHLY, CDR2 FYNNEI. V gave up 8 bases and J gave up 0 bases; unmatched junction bases: 13. CDR3 size: 18 residues. DNA for the CDR3: TGTGCCAGCGCGCAGGTCGGGACAGCGCTCTCTGGGGCCAACGTCCTGACTTTC. It translates to CASAQVGTALSGANVLTF.

The chain carries TRBV6-5 and TRBJ1-2; 8 bases line up with TRBD1. The V and J ends lost 0 bases and 3 bases, in that order; junction bases with no gene match: 3. CDR1 and CDR2 (germline): MNHEY, SVGAGI. The CDR3 length is 15 residues. The CDR3 DNA reads TGTGCCAGCAGTTACTCGGGGACAGGTGACTATGGCTACACCTTC. Its translation is CASSYSGTGDYGYTF.

The chain has TRBV19 and TRBJ1-5, with a possible D match to TRBD1 (5 bases). The CDR3 consists of 16 residues. V was cut by 5 bases and J by 0 bases, with 14 bases left in between. Germline loops: CDR1 LNHDA, CDR2 SQIVND (reference sequence). The CDR3 DNA follows: TGTGCCAGTAGTTTTCAGGGCCACCATAGCAATCAGCCCCAGCATTTT. Its translation is CASSFQGHHSNQPQHF.